This TCR beta chain is drawn from a study of T cells in Graves' hyperthyroidism and ophthalmopathy. Trimming removed 4 bases from V and 5 bases from J, with 12 bases in between. Germline loops: CDR1 SEHNR, CDR2 FQNEAQ (reference sequence). The CDR3 consists of 13 residues. At least 3 on the Clinical Activity Score was recorded for ophthalmopathy patients, who also had NOSPECS grade at least 4 and duration under 3 months. Diagnosing involved the use of clinical symptoms, serum thyroxine and TRAb, thyroid ultrasound and orbital computed tomography. Overall study results and limits: Most thyroid clonotypes with frequency above 0.001 were detected in blood. Ophthalmopathy and stable hyperthyroidism were separated by a 13 V-J model.

The table lists this clonotype with many counts. Its antigen is not known. Amplified regions were TCR beta CDR3 sequences from RNA transcripts. The HTBI set primed first-round TCR CDR3 RT-PCR. MiXCR, run by TCRdb on the multiplex PCR reads, gives a single entry per CDR3 protein. The sample has around 600,000 distinct CDR3 sequences, about 14% seen once. The receptor was derived from a woman aged 45-65 years with Graves' ophthalmopathy. The source material was blood. The V gene is TRBV7-9, the J gene TRBJ2-7; D possibly corresponds to TRBD2 (7 bases). The CDR3 here is CASSSPGGHEQYF. DNA of the CDR3: TGTGCCAGCAGCTCCCCGGGGGGCCACGAGCAGTACTTC.